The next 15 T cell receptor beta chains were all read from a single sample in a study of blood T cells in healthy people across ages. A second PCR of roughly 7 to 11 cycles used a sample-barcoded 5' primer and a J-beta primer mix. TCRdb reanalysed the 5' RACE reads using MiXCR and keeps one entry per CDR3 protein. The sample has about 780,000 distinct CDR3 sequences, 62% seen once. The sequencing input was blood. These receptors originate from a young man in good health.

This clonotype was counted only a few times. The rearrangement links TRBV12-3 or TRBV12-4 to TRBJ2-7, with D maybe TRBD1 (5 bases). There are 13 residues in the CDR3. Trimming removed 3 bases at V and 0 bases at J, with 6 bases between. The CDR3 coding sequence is TGTGCCAGCAGTTTTGACAGCTCCTACGAGCAGTACTTC. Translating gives CASSFDSSYEQYF.

CDR3 nucleotide sequence: TGTGCCAGCAGCCGGGTACGGCAGAATAATCAGCCCCAGCATTTT. Protein sequence: CASSRVRQNNQPQHF. This chain uses TRBV6-2 or TRBV6-3 with TRBJ1-5; D remains unclear. Between the trimmed V and J ends, which lost 6 bases and 4 bases, there was a span of 16 bases. This CDR3 comprises 15 residues. Per germline, CDR1 MNHEY and CDR2 SVGEGT.

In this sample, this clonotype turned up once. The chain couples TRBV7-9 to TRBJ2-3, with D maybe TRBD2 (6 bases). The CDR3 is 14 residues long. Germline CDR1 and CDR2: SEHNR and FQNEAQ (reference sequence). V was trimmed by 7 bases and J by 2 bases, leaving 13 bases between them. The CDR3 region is CASTKWGDTDTQYF. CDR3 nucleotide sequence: TGTGCCAGCACCAAGTGGGGGGACACAGATACGCAGTATTTT.

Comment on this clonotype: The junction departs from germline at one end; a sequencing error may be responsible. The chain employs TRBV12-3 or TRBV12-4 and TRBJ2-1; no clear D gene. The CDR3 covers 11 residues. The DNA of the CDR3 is TGTGCCGGCAGTTTAGGAAATGAGCAGTTCTTC. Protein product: CAGSLGNEQFF.

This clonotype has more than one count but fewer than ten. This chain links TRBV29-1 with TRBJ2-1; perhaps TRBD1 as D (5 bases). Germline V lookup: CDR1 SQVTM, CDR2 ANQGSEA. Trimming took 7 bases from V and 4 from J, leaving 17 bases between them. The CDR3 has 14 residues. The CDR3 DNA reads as TGCAGCGCCCTTCCCCTCGACAGATACAATGAGCAGTTCTTC. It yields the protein CSALPLDRYNEQFF.

The CDR3 reads CSGPAIGQGRGGYTF. The CDR3 DNA reads as TGCAGCGGCCCGGCTATCGGACAGGGGAGGGGTGGCTACACCTTC. The J gene is TRBJ1-2, the V gene TRBV29-1, with TRBD1 matching over 9 bases. The germline CDR1 and CDR2 sequences are SQVTM and ANQGSEA. CDR3 length equals 15 residues. V was clipped by 7 bases and J by 7 bases; unmatched bases: 16.

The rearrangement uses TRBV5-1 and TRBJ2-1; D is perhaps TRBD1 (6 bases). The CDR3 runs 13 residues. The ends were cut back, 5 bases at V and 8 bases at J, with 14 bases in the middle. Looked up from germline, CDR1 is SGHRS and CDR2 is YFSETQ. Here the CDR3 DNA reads TGCGCCAGCAGACGTGGACAGCTTGATGAGCAGTTCTTC. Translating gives CASRRGQLDEQFF. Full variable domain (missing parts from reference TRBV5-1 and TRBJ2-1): KAGVTQTPRYLIKTRGQQVTLSCSPISGHRSVSWYQQTPGQGLQFLFEYFSETQRNKGNFPGRFSGRQFSNSRSEMNVSTLELGDSALYLCASRRGQLDEQFFGPGTRLTVL.

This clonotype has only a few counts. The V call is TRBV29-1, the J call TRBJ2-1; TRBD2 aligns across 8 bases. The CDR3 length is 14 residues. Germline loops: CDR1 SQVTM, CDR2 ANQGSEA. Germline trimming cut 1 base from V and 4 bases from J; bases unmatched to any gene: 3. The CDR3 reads CSVEGGGPYNEQFF. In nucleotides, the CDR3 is TGCAGCGTTGAAGGCGGGGGGCCATACAATGAGCAGTTCTTC.

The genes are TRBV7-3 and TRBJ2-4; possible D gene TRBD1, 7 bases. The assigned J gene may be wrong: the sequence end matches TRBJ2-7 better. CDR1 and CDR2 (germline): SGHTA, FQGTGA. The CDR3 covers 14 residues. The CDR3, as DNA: TGTGCCAGCAGGAGACAGGGAGGAAGCTACGAGCAGTACTTC. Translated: CASRRQGGSYEQYF.

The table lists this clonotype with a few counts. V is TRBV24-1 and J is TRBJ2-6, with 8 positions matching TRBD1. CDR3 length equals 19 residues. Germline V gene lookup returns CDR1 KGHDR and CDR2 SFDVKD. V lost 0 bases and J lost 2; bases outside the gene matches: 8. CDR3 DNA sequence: TGTGCCACCAGTGATTTGAAGTCTACAGGGGGGCCTGGGGCCAACGTCCTGACTTTC. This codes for CATSDLKSTGGPGANVLTF.

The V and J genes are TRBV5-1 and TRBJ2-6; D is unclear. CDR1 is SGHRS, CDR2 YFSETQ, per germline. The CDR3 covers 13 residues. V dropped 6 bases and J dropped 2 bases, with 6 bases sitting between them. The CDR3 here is CASNPTGANVLTF. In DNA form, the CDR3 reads TGCGCCAGCAATCCGACTGGGGCCAACGTCCTGACTTTC.

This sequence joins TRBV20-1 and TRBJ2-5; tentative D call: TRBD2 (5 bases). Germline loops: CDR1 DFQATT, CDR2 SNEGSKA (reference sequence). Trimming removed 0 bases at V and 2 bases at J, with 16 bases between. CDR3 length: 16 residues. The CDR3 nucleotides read TGCAGTGCTAGAGATCTCCCGAGCTGGAGGCAAGAGACCCAGTACTTC. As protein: CSARDLPSWRQETQYF.

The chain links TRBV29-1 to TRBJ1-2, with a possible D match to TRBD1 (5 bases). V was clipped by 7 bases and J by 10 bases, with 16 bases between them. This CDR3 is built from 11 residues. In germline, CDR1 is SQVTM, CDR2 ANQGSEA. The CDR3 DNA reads TGCAGCGCCAAGAATCAGGGTCTCTACACCTTC. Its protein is CSAKNQGLYTF.

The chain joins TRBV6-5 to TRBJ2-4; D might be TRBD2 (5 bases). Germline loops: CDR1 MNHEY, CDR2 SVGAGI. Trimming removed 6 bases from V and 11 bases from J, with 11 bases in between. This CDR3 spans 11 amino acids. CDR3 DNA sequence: TGTGCCAGCAGGAGGGCGGGCTTTCAGTACTTC. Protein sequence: CASRRAGFQYF.

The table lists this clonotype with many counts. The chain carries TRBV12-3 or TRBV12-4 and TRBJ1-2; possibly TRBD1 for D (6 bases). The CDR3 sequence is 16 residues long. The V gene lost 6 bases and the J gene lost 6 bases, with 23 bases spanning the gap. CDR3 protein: CASSPKGWGGAHGYTF. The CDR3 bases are TGTGCCAGCAGCCCGAAAGGATGGGGGGGCGCCCATGGCTACACCTTC.